The present entry profiles one TCR beta chain with its context. The target of this receptor is not known. Base qualities are not provided; no much larger clone lies one nucleotide away. The data were taken from a study of shared clonotypes between healthy human individuals (TCRdb year 2020). Describing the broader study: The cohort included three men and a couple of women between 18 and 49 years of age. To estimate repertoire size and how much clonotype sharing occurs between individuals, the study deeply sequenced the blood TCR repertoires of five healthy adults. To increase sequencing depth and limit assay-specific biases, TCR repertoire library preparation and sequencing were carried out by different laboratories using diverse techniques. Per donor, three plates each were used for CD4 naive and CD4 memory, two for CD8 naive, and one for CD8 memory. Between about 0.94 and 8.9 billion PBMCs per donor were obtained by leukapheresis. Study-wide findings and limitations: Sampling was restricted to blood, and TCR repertoires in tissues likely differ from the TCR repertoires found in blood. Incomplete sequencing was indicated by rarefaction of sorted-subset datasets, despite the large sequencing depth. Across a handful of donors, about 4.5% of naive CD4, around 3.3% of naive CD8, approximately 2.5% of memory CD4, and about 0.44% of memory CD8 clonotypes were shared. Higher generation probabilities were observed for clonotypes shared by all four sorted-subset donors than for non-shared clonotypes. The genetic and exposure-history diversity represented was limited by the small number of donors. Pairwise subsampling led to the expectation that sequencing depth would affect the degree of clonotype sharing among donors. Estimated clonotype richness was generally larger for naive than for memory subsets.

From the germline V gene, CDR1 is MGHDK and CDR2 is SYGVNS. The CDR3 sequence holds 13 residues, the cysteine and phenylalanine included. Of the read, only the CDR3 DNA is kept; its 39 bases are in frame from base 1. V is shortened by 6 bases, J by 4 bases, and the region joining them spans 11 bases. The donors were healthy, HIV-negative adults who had no recently reported acute infections or vaccinations. Only Caucasian adults living in Nashville, Tennessee, USA were represented among the donors. CD4+ T cells were enriched by magnetic negative selection; naive cells were then positively selected on CD45RA, and the negative fraction formed the memory subset. Blood was obtained by leukapheresis, after which PBMCs were separated by Ficoll-Histopaque density gradient centrifugation and cryopreserved in liquid nitrogen vapor phase. Purity and quantity of every magnetically sorted T cell population were checked by analytical flow cytometry. Genomic DNA was isolated from each sorted fraction and quantified by UV absorbance on a Nanodrop 2000c.

Using the deep immunoSEQ assay, multiplex PCR amplified TCR CDR3 regions from genomic DNA. For each cell subset, the extracted genomic DNA was distributed evenly across all wells of several immunoSEQ 96-well plates, and each plate served as one replicate. For sorted subsets, about 220 ng of genomic DNA, equivalent to tens of thousands of T cell genomes, went into each replicate PCR. Purified libraries were quantified with a Qubit 3.0 fluorometer, sized on a Bioanalyzer 2100, and re-quantified with the KAPA Library Quantification kit. Each immunoSEQ 96-well plate was sequenced on its own single-read 150-cycle Illumina NextSeq 550 flow cell. The paper's data handling went like this. Because the immunoSEQ output held only junctional sequences and lacked quality scores, the filtering could not match the filtering applied to full-length reads. Sequences were annotated with PyIR, a Python wrapper for IgBLAST v1.9, and V/J genes and CDR3 were assigned using IMGT germline references. Reads were removed for weak V/J assignments (E-value above 1e-6), missing CDR3, stop codons, out-of-frame junctions, or ambiguous translated residues. V3J clonotypes were defined by identical inferred V gene, J gene, and CDR3 amino acid sequence. Percentage overlap between repertoires was calculated by dividing the number of shared unique clonotypes by the size of the smaller repertoire. Repertoire richness was assessed with RTK rarefaction, the Chao1 estimator, and Recon v2.1 estimates of unobserved clonotypes. Generation probabilities were computed with OLGA for all TCRbeta clonotypes obtained by the gDNA method from several donors. This immuneACCESS table, as held by TCRdb, lists in-frame sequences with V and J called but not all clones. Of the missing ones, under half trace to an unresolved V gene in checked studies; the others have no known cause. That table furnishes V, J and clone size, whereas the DNA furnished D and trimming. Here the sample has some 1 million clones; around 74% occur a single time. The top ten constitute approximately 1.3% of the sample.

Sample: memory CD4+ T cells sorted from blood. This specimen's cell subset or site label, per the study, means: CD45RA-negative fraction. The receptor was isolated from a man aged 18 to 29 in good health. This receptor chain uses TRBV25-1 and TRBJ2-3, with a tentative D gene TRBD2 over 6 matching bases. The CDR3 amino acid sequence is: CASRTTRADTQYF. The DNA sequence is TGTGCCAGCAGGACGACTAGGGCAGATACGCAGTATTTT.